The T cell receptor (beta chain) described here comes from a study of shared clonotypes between healthy human individuals. Each of the donors was a healthy adult who was HIV-negative and had not had a recent acute infection or vaccination. Some clones are missing from TCRdb's copy, which holds only in-frame ones; the method was immunoSEQ multiplex PCR. This table holds fewer than 350,000 clones, roughly 84% found once. This clone was observed a handful of times. Its antigen is undetermined. Findings of the study overall: An effect of sequencing depth on clonotype sharing among donors was expected. Larger richness was generally estimated for naive than memory subsets.

V lost 0 bases and J 5 bases, leaving 10 bases between the germline ends. CDR1 is KGHSH, CDR2 LQKENI, per germline. The CDR3 length is 14 residues. The rearrangement links TRBV18 to TRBJ1-2; D uncertain. The source is a man younger than 35 in good health. Sequencing was performed on memory CD8+ T cells sorted from blood. Sample subset: CD45RO+ cells pooled with CCR7-negative TemRA cells. DNA for the CDR3: TGTGCCAGCTCACCACCGATAGAGGGTTATGGCTACACCTTC. Protein sequence: CASSPPIEGYGYTF.